These T cell receptor beta chains were read from a single sample in a study of blood T cell repertoires in COVID-19. Sequencing was performed with immunoSEQ multiplex PCR; in TCRdb, only in-frame clones are kept and a portion is missing. The sample lists 70,000 or so clones; roughly 80% were seen once. Sequences were obtained from peripheral blood. These receptors were obtained from a human donor in a cohort sampled during active COVID-19. CDR3s include the opening cysteine and the closing phenylalanine or tryptophan. The D gene is left open where the match is weak. Clone size is given for some rows only: seen once, a few or many times, or a class if the clone is expanded.

j_gene: TRBJ2-2; abundance: NA; d_gene: NA; v_gene: TRBV3-1/TRBV3-2; CDR3aa: CASSQDSGRANTGELFF; CDR3nt: TGTGCCAGCAGCCAAGATAGTGGGCGGGCGAACACCGGGGAGCTGTTTTTT
j_gene: TRBJ2-7; abundance: NA; d_gene: TRBD1; v_gene: TRBV6-2/TRBV6-3; CDR3aa: CASSAGQGAEQYF; CDR3nt: TGTGCCAGCAGTGCCGGACAGGGGGCCGAGCAGTACTTC
j_gene: TRBJ1-4; abundance: once; d_gene: NA; v_gene: TRBV6-2/TRBV6-3; CDR3aa: CASSQGNEKLFF; CDR3nt: TGTGCCAGCAGTCAGGGGAATGAAAAACTGTTTTTT
j_gene: TRBJ2-2; abundance: few; d_gene: NA; v_gene: TRBV7-2; CDR3aa: CASSLFSGAVTGELFF; CDR3nt: TGTGCCAGCAGCTTATTCTCGGGAGCGGTCACCGGGGAGCTGTTTTTT
j_gene: TRBJ2-3; abundance: once; d_gene: NA; v_gene: TRBV7-8; CDR3aa: CASSLGRVGDTQYF; CDR3nt: TGTGCCAGCAGCTTAGGACGGGTCGGCGATACGCAGTATTTT
j_gene: TRBJ2-5; abundance: NA; d_gene: NA; v_gene: TRBV3-1/TRBV3-2; CDR3aa: CASSHRGLSQETQYF; CDR3nt: TGTGCCAGCAGCCACAGGGGACTATCACAAGAGACCCAGTACTTC
j_gene: TRBJ2-5; abundance: NA; d_gene: TRBD2; v_gene: TRBV19; CDR3aa: CASSMAHRLAGAETQYF; CDR3nt: TGTGCCAGTAGTATGGCCCATAGACTAGCGGGAGCAGAGACCCAGTACTTC
j_gene: TRBJ2-1; abundance: NA; d_gene: TRBD2; v_gene: TRBV28; CDR3aa: CASSFASGWYEQFF; CDR3nt: TGTGCCAGCAGTTTTGCTAGCGGATGGTATGAGCAGTTCTTC
j_gene: TRBJ2-1; abundance: NA; d_gene: NA; v_gene: TRBV7-8; CDR3aa: CASTMGGARSNEQFF; CDR3nt: TGTGCCAGCACCATGGGGGGGGCGCGGTCCAATGAGCAGTTCTTC
j_gene: TRBJ2-3; abundance: NA; d_gene: NA; v_gene: TRBV10-3; CDR3aa: CAIRYTVETDTQYF; CDR3nt: TGTGCCATCAGGTATACAGTCGAGACAGATACGCAGTATTTT
j_gene: TRBJ1-1; abundance: NA; d_gene: TRBD1; v_gene: TRBV19; CDR3aa: CASSPRGDPRNTEAFF; CDR3nt: TGTGCCAGTAGCCCCAGGGGGGATCCTCGAAACACTGAAGCTTTCTTT
j_gene: TRBJ2-2; abundance: many; d_gene: NA; v_gene: TRBV7-9; CDR3aa: CASSFPAGELFF; CDR3nt: TGTGCCAGCAGCTTCCCTGCCGGGGAGCTGTTTTTT
j_gene: TRBJ2-4; abundance: NA; d_gene: NA; v_gene: TRBV2; CDR3aa: CASSQETVVAKNIQYF; CDR3nt: TGTGCCAGCAGCCAGGAGACAGTCGTAGCCAAAAACATTCAGTACTTC
j_gene: TRBJ2-2; abundance: once; d_gene: TRBD1; v_gene: TRBV7-6; CDR3aa: CASSLSGTGFTGELFF; CDR3nt: TGTGCCAGCAGCTTAAGCGGGACAGGGTTTACCGGGGAGCTGTTTTTT
j_gene: TRBJ2-1; abundance: NA; d_gene: TRBD2; v_gene: TRBV6-2/TRBV6-3; CDR3aa: CASSYSAGDLNEQFF; CDR3nt: TGTGCCAGCAGTTACTCGGCGGGGGACCTCAATGAGCAGTTCTTC
j_gene: TRBJ2-1; abundance: NA; d_gene: NA; v_gene: TRBV19; CDR3aa: CASSYRSGQFF; CDR3nt: TGTGCCAGTAGTTACAGGTCCGGGCAGTTCTTC
j_gene: TRBJ2-3; abundance: NA; d_gene: TRBD2; v_gene: TRBV5-4; CDR3aa: CASSSSGVGSDTQYF; CDR3nt: TGTGCCAGCAGCTCTAGCGGGGTCGGGTCAGATACGCAGTATTTT
j_gene: TRBJ2-1; abundance: NA; d_gene: NA; v_gene: TRBV4-1; CDR3aa: CASSQDRLGEQFF; CDR3nt: TGCGCCAGCAGCCAGGATAGACTTGGTGAGCAGTTCTTC
j_gene: TRBJ2-4; abundance: NA; d_gene: TRBD1; v_gene: TRBV2; CDR3aa: CASSTTGGPRNIQYF; CDR3nt: TGTGCCAGCAGTACTACAGGGGGCCCGCGTAACATTCAGTACTTC
j_gene: TRBJ2-2; abundance: NA; d_gene: TRBD2; v_gene: TRBV5-8; CDR3aa: CGESPASGNTGELFF; CDR3nt: TGTGGCGAAAGCCCGGCTAGCGGTAACACCGGGGAGCTGTTTTTT
j_gene: TRBJ2-3; abundance: NA; d_gene: TRBD2; v_gene: TRBV20-1; CDR3aa: CSASSSGRADTQYF; CDR3nt: TGCAGTGCTAGTAGTAGCGGGAGAGCAGATACGCAGTATTTT
j_gene: TRBJ2-7; abundance: once; d_gene: TRBD2; v_gene: TRBV7-2; CDR3aa: CASSLASGTSYEQYF; CDR3nt: TGTGCCAGCAGCTTAGCTAGCGGGACCTCCTACGAGCAGTACTTC
j_gene: TRBJ2-1; abundance: NA; d_gene: NA; v_gene: TRBV5-4; CDR3aa: CASTEQGSYNEQFF; CDR3nt: TGTGCCAGCACCGAACAGGGATCCTACAATGAGCAGTTCTTC
j_gene: TRBJ2-2; abundance: few; d_gene: NA; v_gene: TRBV4-1; CDR3aa: CASSQSGEPNTGELFF; CDR3nt: TGCGCCAGCAGCCAAAGTGGAGAACCGAACACCGGGGAGCTGTTTTTT
j_gene: TRBJ2-2; abundance: NA; d_gene: NA; v_gene: TRBV4-2; CDR3aa: CASSQELATRGPGELFF; CDR3nt: TGTGCCAGCAGCCAAGAGTTGGCTACTCGGGGTCCCGGGGAGCTGTTTTTT
j_gene: TRBJ1-2; abundance: NA; d_gene: NA; v_gene: TRBV30; CDR3aa: CALTPDIKSANYGYTF; CDR3nt: TGTGCCCTAACCCCGGACATAAAATCAGCTAACTATGGCTACACCTTC
j_gene: TRBJ2-4; abundance: NA; d_gene: TRBD1; v_gene: TRBV18; CDR3aa: CASSPDRGWTDQYF; CDR3nt: TGTGCCAGCTCCCCTGACAGGGGATGGACCGATCAGTACTTC
j_gene: TRBJ2-3; abundance: NA; d_gene: TRBD1; v_gene: TRBV27; CDR3aa: CASSTRDRVLQSTSTDTQYF; CDR3nt: TGTGCCAGCAGCACCCGTGACAGGGTCCTCCAGTCAACCAGCACAGATACGCAGTATTTT
j_gene: TRBJ2-1; abundance: NA; d_gene: TRBD2; v_gene: TRBV9; CDR3aa: CASGGLAGYIDEQFF; CDR3nt: TGTGCCAGCGGTGGACTAGCGGGGTATATCGATGAGCAGTTCTTC
j_gene: TRBJ1-6; abundance: once; d_gene: TRBD1; v_gene: TRBV30; CDR3aa: CAWSEGQHSPLHF; CDR3nt: TGTGCCTGGAGTGAGGGACAGCATTCACCCCTCCACTTT
j_gene: TRBJ1-1; abundance: NA; d_gene: NA; v_gene: TRBV5-1; CDR3aa: CASSYYTGTSEAFF; CDR3nt: TGCGCCAGCAGCTACTACACTGGGACAAGTGAAGCTTTCTTT
j_gene: TRBJ1-6; abundance: few; d_gene: TRBD1; v_gene: TRBV28; CDR3aa: CASSLPTGGNSPLHF; CDR3nt: TGTGCCAGCAGTCTACCGACAGGGGGTAATTCACCCCTCCACTTT
j_gene: TRBJ2-3; abundance: NA; d_gene: NA; v_gene: TRBV6-1; CDR3aa: CASSEQRLLGDTQYF; CDR3nt: TGTGCCAGCAGTGAACAACGACTACTGGGAGATACGCAGTATTTT